The rows below give T cell receptor beta chains drawn from one sample of a study of Ad26.COV2.S vaccination and SARS-CoV-2 variants. Assay used: immunoSEQ multiplex PCR; TCRdb lists only in-frame clones, some missing. The repertoire includes approximately 500,000 clones, approximately 90% of them detected once, and 10% to 15% sits in the top ten. Material: peripheral blood, obtained in a trial of Ad26.COV2.S vaccine versus placebo. The source is a person between 18 and 60 years old who received the Ad26.COV2.S COVID-19 vaccine or a placebo. Each CDR3 is given with its conserved first and last residue. The D gene is left open where the match is weak. Size tells how often a clone was seen (once, few, many) or the class of an expanded clone, and some rows leave it out.

cdr3_aa: CASSNTLGESGANVLTF
cdr3_nt: TGCGCCAGCAGCAATACTTTGGGCGAGTCTGGGGCCAACGTCCTGACTTTC
j_call: TRBJ2-6
d_call: .
v_call: TRBV5-1
clone_size: once

cdr3_aa: CASTEPAENLTYEQYF
cdr3_nt: TGCGCCAGCACCGAACCGGCAGAAAACCTTACCTACGAGCAGTACTTC
j_call: TRBJ2-7
d_call: .
v_call: TRBV10-1
clone_size: .

cdr3_aa: CASSLIRGGTEAFF
cdr3_nt: TGTGCCAGCAGCTTAATCAGGGGAGGGACTGAAGCTTTCTTT
j_call: TRBJ1-1
d_call: .
v_call: TRBV7-9
clone_size: .

cdr3_aa: CASSQQTGGNQPQHF
cdr3_nt: TGTGCCAGCAGCCAACAGACAGGGGGGAATCAGCCCCAGCATTTT
j_call: TRBJ1-5
d_call: TRBD1
v_call: TRBV4-2
clone_size: .

cdr3_aa: CASSTQGRHTIYF
cdr3_nt: TGTGCCAGTAGTACTCAGGGGAGGCACACCATATATTTT
j_call: TRBJ1-3
d_call: .
v_call: TRBV19
clone_size: .

cdr3_aa: CASSVDGRDTQYF
cdr3_nt: TGTGCCAGCAGCGTTGACGGGCGAGATACGCAGTATTTT
j_call: TRBJ2-3
d_call: .
v_call: TRBV9
clone_size: once

cdr3_aa: CASSFGPFSQPQHF
cdr3_nt: TGTGCCAGCAGCTTCGGTCCTTTTAGTCAGCCCCAGCATTTT
j_call: TRBJ1-5
d_call: .
v_call: TRBV5-8
clone_size: .

cdr3_aa: CASSRENTEAFF
cdr3_nt: TGTGCCAGCAGTCGTGAGAACACTGAAGCTTTCTTT
j_call: TRBJ1-1
d_call: .
v_call: TRBV2
clone_size: once

cdr3_aa: CASSEKGPGGPNEQFF
cdr3_nt: TGTGCCAGCAGTGAAAAGGGACCGGGAGGGCCCAATGAGCAGTTCTTC
j_call: TRBJ2-1
d_call: TRBD2
v_call: TRBV6-1
clone_size: .

cdr3_aa: CASLQGGNEQYF
cdr3_nt: TGTGCCAGCCTACAGGGTGGTAACGAGCAGTACTTC
j_call: TRBJ2-7
d_call: .
v_call: TRBV2
clone_size: many

cdr3_aa: CASGRGRNQPQHF
cdr3_nt: TGTGCCAGCGGGAGGGGGCGTAATCAGCCCCAGCATTTT
j_call: TRBJ1-5
d_call: TRBD1
v_call: TRBV6-5
clone_size: .

cdr3_aa: CASSLLAGGTETQYF
cdr3_nt: TGTGCCAGCAGTTTATTGGCAGGGGGTACGGAGACCCAGTACTTC
j_call: TRBJ2-5
d_call: TRBD1
v_call: TRBV28
clone_size: .

cdr3_aa: CASSSGRYEQYF
cdr3_nt: TGTGCCAGCAGCTCGGGTCGCTACGAGCAGTACTTC
j_call: TRBJ2-7
d_call: .
v_call: TRBV11-2
clone_size: .

cdr3_aa: CASSPYRDRVNSPLHF
cdr3_nt: TGTGCCAGCAGCCCCTACCGGGACAGGGTAAATTCACCCCTCCACTTT
j_call: TRBJ1-6
d_call: TRBD1
v_call: TRBV9
clone_size: .

cdr3_aa: CASSRGPDPFYEQYF
cdr3_nt: TGTGCCAGTAGTCGCGGGCCCGATCCATTCTACGAGCAGTACTTC
j_call: TRBJ2-7
d_call: .
v_call: TRBV19
clone_size: .

cdr3_aa: CASSLELADYNEQFF
cdr3_nt: TGTGCCAGCAGCTTAGAACTAGCGGACTACAATGAGCAGTTCTTC
j_call: TRBJ2-1
d_call: TRBD2
v_call: TRBV11-2
clone_size: .

cdr3_aa: CAWSVILAGAEQFF
cdr3_nt: TGTGCCTGGAGTGTCATACTAGCGGGAGCTGAGCAGTTCTTC
j_call: TRBJ2-1
d_call: TRBD2
v_call: TRBV30
clone_size: .

cdr3_aa: CASSPPGGSSYNSPLHF
cdr3_nt: TGTGCCAGCAGCCCCCCTGGGGGGAGCTCCTATAATTCACCCCTCCACTTT
j_call: TRBJ1-6
d_call: .
v_call: TRBV9
clone_size: .

cdr3_aa: CATSDPGTGTPNEQFF
cdr3_nt: TGTGCCACCAGTGATCCTGGGACAGGGACACCAAATGAGCAGTTCTTC
j_call: TRBJ2-1
d_call: TRBD1
v_call: TRBV24-1
clone_size: .

cdr3_aa: CASSLGPPGTGGEAFF
cdr3_nt: TGCGCCAGCAGCTTGGGCCCCCCCGGGACAGGGGGCGAAGCTTTCTTT
j_call: TRBJ1-1
d_call: TRBD1
v_call: TRBV5-1
clone_size: .

cdr3_aa: CASSGRTSQNDKYF
cdr3_nt: TGTGCCAGCAGCGGTAGGACCTCACAAAACGATAAGTATTTT
j_call: TRBJ2-3
d_call: .
v_call: TRBV5-4
clone_size: once

cdr3_aa: CASKDWGREQYF
cdr3_nt: TGTGCCAGTAAAGACTGGGGGCGCGAGCAGTACTTC
j_call: TRBJ2-7
d_call: .
v_call: TRBV27
clone_size: once

cdr3_aa: CASSFRGAYEQYF
cdr3_nt: TGTGCCAGCAGCTTCCGGGGGGCCTACGAGCAGTACTTC
j_call: TRBJ2-7
d_call: TRBD2
v_call: TRBV5-4
clone_size: .

cdr3_aa: CASSTGQIYEQYF
cdr3_nt: TGTGCCAGCAGCACGGGACAGATCTACGAGCAGTACTTC
j_call: TRBJ2-7
d_call: TRBD1
v_call: TRBV5-4
clone_size: .

cdr3_aa: CASSRAERGNEQFF
cdr3_nt: TGTGCCAGCAGCCGGGCGGAGCGGGGGAATGAGCAGTTCTTC
j_call: TRBJ2-1
d_call: TRBD2
v_call: TRBV3-1/TRBV3-2
clone_size: .

cdr3_aa: CASSAPISTDTQYF
cdr3_nt: TGTGCCAGCAGTGCCCCCATTAGCACAGATACGCAGTATTTT
j_call: TRBJ2-3
d_call: .
v_call: TRBV28
clone_size: .

cdr3_aa: CASSPRTGREQYF
cdr3_nt: TGTGCCAGCAGCCCCAGGACAGGGCGCGAGCAGTACTTC
j_call: TRBJ2-7
d_call: TRBD1
v_call: TRBV13
clone_size: once

cdr3_aa: CASSQLAGPEETQYF
cdr3_nt: TGTGCCAGCAGCCAACTAGCGGGGCCCGAAGAGACCCAGTACTTC
j_call: TRBJ2-5
d_call: TRBD2
v_call: TRBV7-3
clone_size: .

cdr3_aa: CASSLVGGGESSYNEQFF
cdr3_nt: TGTGCCAGCAGCTTAGTTGGTGGTGGGGAGAGCTCCTACAATGAGCAGTTCTTC
j_call: TRBJ2-1
d_call: .
v_call: TRBV7-2
clone_size: .

cdr3_aa: CAISTGTTQPQHF
cdr3_nt: TGTGCCATCAGTACCGGGACAACTCAGCCCCAGCATTTT
j_call: TRBJ1-5
d_call: .
v_call: TRBV10-3
clone_size: .

cdr3_aa: CASSFRGHLSYEQFF
cdr3_nt: TGTGCCAGCAGCTTCCGGGGCCACCTTAGCTATGAGCAGTTCTTC
j_call: TRBJ2-1
d_call: .
v_call: TRBV6-5
clone_size: .

cdr3_aa: CASNRGSPTNEQFF
cdr3_nt: TGTGCCAGCAACAGGGGTTCCCCCACCAATGAGCAGTTCTTC
j_call: TRBJ2-1
d_call: TRBD1
v_call: TRBV6-5
clone_size: .

cdr3_aa: CASSYTGNEETQYF
cdr3_nt: TGTGCCAGCAGTTACACAGGGAATGAAGAGACCCAGTACTTC
j_call: TRBJ2-5
d_call: .
v_call: TRBV27
clone_size: .

cdr3_aa: CASRGQGSSTDTQYF
cdr3_nt: TGTGCCAGCAGGGGACAGGGATCTAGCACAGATACGCAGTATTTT
j_call: TRBJ2-3
d_call: TRBD1
v_call: TRBV5-6
clone_size: .

cdr3_aa: CASSDYSGNTIYF
cdr3_nt: TGTGCCAGCTCCGACTACTCTGGAAACACCATATATTTT
j_call: TRBJ1-3
d_call: .
v_call: TRBV18
clone_size: .

cdr3_aa: CASSQTGTYNSPLHF
cdr3_nt: TGTGCCAGCAGCCAGACAGGGACTTATAATTCACCCCTCCACTTT
j_call: TRBJ1-6
d_call: TRBD1
v_call: TRBV7-2
clone_size: .

cdr3_aa: CASSLEVGYEQYF
cdr3_nt: TGTGCCAGCAGCTTAGAGGTCGGTTACGAGCAGTACTTC
j_call: TRBJ2-7
d_call: .
v_call: TRBV7-2
clone_size: .

cdr3_aa: CASSSTSIGTGFYEQYF
cdr3_nt: TGTGCCAGCAGTTCAACTTCAATTGGGACAGGGTTCTACGAGCAGTACTTC
j_call: TRBJ2-7
d_call: TRBD1
v_call: TRBV27
clone_size: .

cdr3_aa: CASRGLSSGNTIYF
cdr3_nt: TGTGCCAGCAGGGGCCTAAGCTCTGGAAACACCATATATTTT
j_call: TRBJ1-3
d_call: .
v_call: TRBV27
clone_size: .

cdr3_aa: CASSQDLGWGAYEQYF
cdr3_nt: TGCGCCAGCAGCCAAGATTTAGGGTGGGGAGCCTACGAGCAGTACTTC
j_call: TRBJ2-7
d_call: .
v_call: TRBV4-1
clone_size: .